Each of the 11 T cell receptor beta chains below was sequenced from the same sample in a study of blood T cell repertoires in COVID-19. The method was immunoSEQ multiplex PCR; TCRdb's version includes in-frame clones alone and lacks a portion of them. The sample includes under 150,000 clones, 70% to 80% of them seen just once. Sequences were obtained from peripheral blood. The receptors come from a woman older than 75 with active or convalescent COVID-19.

The chain is built from TRBV19 and TRBJ1-1; D ambiguous. V lost 3 bases and J 0 bases, leaving 8 bases between the germline ends. The CDR3 is made up of 14 amino acids. From germline, CDR1 is LNHDA and CDR2 SQIVND (reference sequence). For the CDR3, the DNA is TGTGCCAGTAGTATGTGGCTTATGAACACTGAAGCTTTCTTT. Protein: CASSMWLMNTEAFF.

This sequence joins TRBV7-9 and TRBJ2-3; 8 positions match TRBD1. Germline loops: CDR1 SEHNR, CDR2 FQNEAQ (reference sequence). CDR3 size: 17 residues. The trim removed 6 bases at V and 4 bases at J, leaving 15 bases unmatched. CDR3 DNA: TGTGCCAGCAGACCCGGACAGGGCCATAGGTTCGCAGATACGCAGTATTTT. Its translation: CASRPGQGHRFADTQYF.

The V call is TRBV3-1 (or the pseudogene TRBV3-2), the J call TRBJ2-5, with D hard to call. Trimming left V 1 base short and J 5 bases short, with 8 bases between. The CDR3 has 13 residues. The V gene's germline CDR1 is LGHDT and CDR2 YNNKEL (reference sequence). This CDR3 is CASSQVARETQYF. CDR3 in DNA: TGTGCCAGCAGCCAAGTCGCCCGGGAGACCCAGTACTTC.

The V gene is TRBV6-5, the J gene TRBJ2-3; possible D gene TRBD2, 5 bases. Germline V gene data show CDR1 as MNHEY and CDR2 as SVGAGI. The CDR3 has 15 amino acids. The V gene lost 7 bases and the J gene lost 4 bases, with 18 bases spanning the gap. CDR3: CASTAAGNRPDTQYF. The CDR3 nucleotides read TGTGCCAGCACGGCCGCGGGCAATCGGCCAGATACGCAGTATTTT.

This chain links TRBV28 with TRBJ2-1; possible D gene TRBD2, 6 bases. CDR1 and CDR2 (germline): MDHEN, SYDVKM. CDR3 length: 15 amino acids. The V end was cut by 4 bases, the J end by 8 bases, with 18 bases between. CDR3 in amino acids: CASSSPGLPGDEQFF. CDR3 DNA: TGTGCCAGCAGTTCCCCGGGACTCCCTGGGGATGAGCAGTTCTTC.

The rearrangement joins TRBV19 to TRBJ1-2; D is possibly TRBD1 (5 bases). CDR3 length: 16 residues. The germline V gene encodes CDR1 LNHDA and CDR2 SQIVND (reference sequence). The ends were cut back, 8 bases at V and 7 bases at J, with 26 bases in the middle. CDR3 in amino acids: CASHLFTGTSAGGYTF. The CDR3 bases are TGTGCCAGTCATCTTTTTACCGGGACTTCGGCGGGTGGCTACACCTTC.

The gene calls are TRBV5-4 and TRBJ2-7; D is possibly TRBD2 (6 bases). This CDR3 region has 17 residues. CDR1 and CDR2 (germline): SGHNT, YYREEE (reference sequence). Trimming took off 0 bases at V and 0 bases at J, with 16 bases between the two ends. In nucleotides, the CDR3 is TGTGCCAGCAGCTTGGCCTTACGGCGGGGCCTCTCCTACGAGCAGTACTTC. Translation: CASSLALRRGLSYEQYF.

The chain has TRBV7-8 and TRBJ1-3, with D possibly TRBD1 on 5 matching bases. CDR1 is SGHVS and CDR2 is FQNEAQ in the germline V gene. V was trimmed by 2 bases and J by 3 bases, leaving 14 bases between them. The CDR3 totals 16 residues. DNA for the CDR3: TGTGCCAGCAGCTTATTTGGCAGGGTGCTTGGAAACACCATATATTTT. It codes for CASSLFGRVLGNTIYF.

This chain connects TRBV5-1 to TRBJ2-3; no reliable D call. Trimming shortened V by 3 bases and J by 2 bases, and 7 bases separated the two germline ends. This CDR3 is 13 amino acids long. The germline V gene encodes CDR1 SGHRS and CDR2 YFSETQ. CDR3 nucleotide sequence: TGCGCCAGCAGCTCACTCCTCACAGATACGCAGTATTTT. This sequence encodes CASSSLLTDTQYF.

The CDR3 nucleotides are TGTGCCAGCTCACCCCCTTGGGGTAGCGGCACCTACGAGCAGTACTTC. Its protein product is CASSPPWGSGTYEQYF. V and J are TRBV18 and TRBJ2-7; maybe TRBD2 (6 bases). The CDR3 spans 16 residues. Trimming stripped 3 bases from V and 2 bases from J, with 17 bases between. Germline V gene sequence: CDR1 KGHSH, CDR2 LQKENI.

The chain links TRBV7-9 to TRBJ1-4, with D perhaps matching TRBD1 (6 bases). The CDR3 runs 14 residues. Trimming removed 2 bases at V and 8 bases at J, with 12 bases between. CDR1 and CDR2 from the germline V gene are SEHNR and FQNEAQ (reference sequence). CDR3 loop: CASSLLATGEKLFF. CDR3 coding DNA: TGTGCCAGCAGCTTACTGGCTACAGGGGAAAAACTGTTTTTT.